The present T cell receptor beta chain was sequenced within a study of shared clonotypes between healthy human individuals. Each PCR replicate run on unsorted PBMC took in 250 to 300 ng DNA, about 30,000 T cell genomes. Ten immunoSEQ deep assay plates were used by the authors to sequence unsorted PBMC DNA. Method: immunoSEQ multiplex PCR; TCRdb's copy keeps in-frame clones and lacks some. The sample includes about 500,000 clones, about 74% seen only once; the top ten take more than 10%. In its sample, this clone was seen many times. Its antigen remains unidentified. Study conclusions and caveats: The sole specimen, blood, was sampled, and tissue repertoires likely differ. Read depth was anticipated to influence clonotype sharing among donors.

Trimming left V 11 bases short and J 0 bases short, with 11 bases between. Germline V lookup: CDR1 MDHEN, CDR2 SYDVKM. CDR3 size: 12 residues. The sequencing input was PBMCs. The gene calls are TRBV28 and TRBJ2-7, with a tentative D call TRBD1 (6 bases). This TCR was sampled from a middle-aged woman in good health. Some clones in this sample may be carry-over from other donors' samples. CDR3 bases: TGTGCCGGCGGACAGAGCTCCTACGAGCAGTACTTC. This gives the protein CAGGQSSYEQYF.